This entry is about one TCR beta chain. These data belong to a study of blood T cell repertoires in COVID-19. Per the original methods: Amplification of reference gene primers provided the estimated nucleated cell counts. The table came from immunoSEQ multiplex PCR; TCRdb's copy has only in-frame clones and leaves some out. V, J and clone size were drawn from that table, and D and trimming were deduced from the DNA. This table holds a few hundred thousand clones, around 88% found once. With V trimmed by 4 bases and J by 1 base, 5 bases remained unmatched. Looked up from germline, CDR1 is SNHLY and CDR2 is FYNNEI. This CDR3 region has 16 residues.

The clonotype was recovered from a man aged 80 or over with acute or convalescent COVID-19. This chain links TRBV2 with TRBJ1-5, with TRBD1 matching over 9 bases. Sequencing was carried out using peripheral blood. The CDR3 loop reads CASSGTGGASNQPQHF. The CDR3 DNA reads TGTGCCAGCAGTGGCACAGGGGGCGCGAGCAATCAGCCCCAGCATTTT.